This is a list of T cell receptor beta chains from one sample in a study of T-cell reconstitution after alpha-beta-depleted transplantation in children. TCRdb used MiXCR to reprocess the PCR reads, holding one entry per CDR3 protein. The sample contains around 210,000 distinct CDR3 sequences, about 6.6% of which appear only once. Sequencing was performed on PBMCs, taken before TCRalphabeta/CD19-depleted stem cell transplant. The receptors come from a boy between 2 and 10 years old with acute lymphoblastic leukemia, due to receive a stem cell transplant. Both conserved end residues are part of each CDR3. Each record gives: V gene, clone size, D gene, J gene, CDR3 protein, CDR3 DNA. The D gene is left open where the match is weak. Only part of the rows carry a size: once, few, many, or a class if the clone is expanded.

TRBV7-3	NA	TRBD2	TRBJ2-2	CASSLTSGGGHTGELFF	TGTGCCAGCAGCCTAACTAGCGGGGGGGGTCACACCGGGGAGCTGTTTTTT
TRBV5-6	many	NA	TRBJ2-5	CASGPGRGETQYF	TGTGCCAGCGGCCCGGGGAGAGGAGAGACCCAGTACTTC
TRBV7-9	NA	TRBD2	TRBJ2-5	CASSKGLAGGETQYF	TGTGCCAGCAGTAAAGGACTAGCGGGAGGAGAGACCCAGTACTTC
TRBV12-3/TRBV12-4	many	TRBD1	TRBJ1-3	CASSFRTGTGGNTIYF	TGTGCCAGCAGCTTTAGGACCGGGACAGGTGGAAACACCATATATTTT
TRBV2	NA	NA	TRBJ1-5	CASSEAAPNQPQHF	TGTGCCAGCAGTGAAGCGGCACCCAATCAGCCCCAGCATTTT
TRBV20-1	many	TRBD2	TRBJ2-3	CSATIGHLGASGPTDTQYF	TGCAGTGCCACTATCGGACACCTGGGGGCTAGCGGGCCCACAGATACGCAGTATTTT
TRBV20-1	many	NA	TRBJ2-4	CSAEIGGENIQYF	TGCAGTGCTGAGATAGGGGGTGAAAACATTCAGTACTTC
TRBV28	many	TRBD1	TRBJ2-2	CASRAGQGTGELFF	TGTGCCAGCAGGGCCGGACAGGGGACCGGGGAGCTGTTTTTT
TRBV3-1	few	NA	TRBJ2-1	CASSQTIAVGNEQFF	TGTGCCAGCAGCCAGACAATAGCGGTAGGGAATGAGCAGTTCTTC
TRBV25-1	many	NA	TRBJ1-1	CASSAYNTEAFF	TGTGCCAGCAGCGCCTATAACACTGAAGCTTTCTTT
TRBV3-1	many	NA	TRBJ2-7	CASSLRTPGASYEQYF	TGTGCCAGCAGCCTCAGGACCCCGGGGGCTTCCTACGAGCAGTACTTC
TRBV28	NA	TRBD1	TRBJ1-5	CASNTGTGGNQPQHF	TGTGCCAGCAATACCGGGACAGGGGGCAATCAGCCCCAGCATTTT
TRBV4-2	NA	TRBD1	TRBJ2-7	CASSLQGDRASIYEQYF	TGTGCCAGCAGCCTACAAGGAGACAGGGCCTCGATCTACGAGCAGTACTTC
TRBV28	NA	TRBD1	TRBJ2-7	CASSFWQGAYEQYF	TGTGCCAGCAGTTTCTGGCAGGGGGCCTACGAGCAGTACTTC
TRBV29-1	many	NA	TRBJ2-4	CSVALVEENIQYF	TGCAGCGTTGCGCTGGTAGAGGAAAACATTCAGTACTTC
TRBV30	few	NA	TRBJ1-5	CAWGVGGNQPQHF	TGTGCCTGGGGGGTTGGGGGTAATCAGCCCCAGCACTTT
TRBV7-2	NA	NA	TRBJ2-5	CASSLQGEAAQYF	TGTGCCAGCAGCTTACAGGGGGAGGCGGCCCAGTACTTC
TRBV7-3	many	TRBD1	TRBJ2-5	CASSSDRGETQYF	TGTGCCAGCAGCTCGGACAGGGGGGAGACCCAGTACTTC
TRBV2	NA	NA	TRBJ2-3	CASSGLPRDTQYF	TGTGCCAGCAGTGGGCTACCCAGGGATACGCAGTATTTT
TRBV7-2	few	TRBD2	TRBJ2-1	CASSGSSGGAYNEQFF	TGTGCCAGCAGCGGGTCTAGCGGGGGGGCTTACAATGAGCAGTTCTTC
TRBV20-1	many	NA	TRBJ2-3	CSARDRLSPSTDTQYF	TGCAGTGCTAGAGATCGCCTGTCACCTAGCACAGATACGCAGTATTTT
TRBV12-3/TRBV12-4	many	NA	TRBJ1-5	CASSQGGRNQPQHF	TGTGCCAGCAGCCAAGGAGGAAGAAATCAGCCCCAGCATTTT
TRBV6-1	once	TRBD1	TRBJ1-2	CASRARDSPYGYTF	TGTGCCAGCAGGGCGAGGGACAGTCCCTATGGCTACACCTTC
TRBV7-8	NA	TRBD1	TRBJ1-4	CASSFLQGGANEKLFF	TGTGCCAGCAGCTTCCTTCAGGGGGGGGCTAATGAAAAACTGTTTTTT
TRBV7-9	many	NA	TRBJ2-3	CASSPEGGKGTDTQYF	TGTGCCAGCAGCCCCGAGGGGGGTAAGGGCACAGATACGCAGTATTTT
TRBV29-1	many	NA	TRBJ2-7	CSVGLLGYEQYF	TGCAGCGTCGGACTGTTAGGGTACGAGCAGTACTTC
TRBV28	many	NA	TRBJ2-1	CASSPGGLVTYNEQFF	TGTGCCAGCAGTCCAGGGGGACTAGTGACATACAATGAGCAGTTCTTC
TRBV9	NA	NA	TRBJ2-7	CASSGGARSSYEQYF	TGTGCCAGCAGCGGTGGTGCGAGAAGCTCCTACGAGCAGTACTTC
TRBV7-9	NA	TRBD1	TRBJ2-1	CASSLDSGGNEQFF	TGTGCCAGCAGCTTAGATTCAGGGGGCAATGAGCAGTTCTTC
TRBV9	few	TRBD2	TRBJ2-5	CASSEGLAGSLGPQATQYF	TGTGCCAGCAGCGAGGGACTAGCGGGTTCGCTTGGACCCCAAGCGACCCAGTACTTC
TRBV14	many	NA	TRBJ2-7	CASSQPGQKFYEQYF	TGTGCCAGCAGCCAACCCGGACAGAAGTTCTACGAGCAGTACTTC
TRBV2	many	TRBD2	TRBJ2-3	CASSEGGTSLRLQYF	TGTGCCAGCAGTGAAGGAGGGACTAGCTTACGTCTGCAGTATTTT
TRBV20-1	many	TRBD2	TRBJ2-7	CSAKTSISYEQYF	TGCAGTGCCAAGACTAGCATCTCCTACGAGCAGTACTTC
TRBV20-1	many	NA	TRBJ2-3	CSARGTSGDTQYF	TGCAGTGCTAGAGGGACCTCCGGAGATACGCAGTATTTT
TRBV11-2	NA	NA	TRBJ1-6	CASSPTGFRDSPLHF	TGTGCCAGCAGCCCCACCGGCTTTAGAGATTCACCCCTCCACTTT
TRBV5-1	NA	NA	TRBJ2-5	CASSLQPGAGETQYF	TGCGCCAGCAGCTTGCAACCCGGGGCGGGAGAGACCCAGTACTTC
TRBV6-2/TRBV6-3	few	NA	TRBJ2-2	CASRPIVGGELFF	TGTGCCAGCAGGCCTATAGTGGGCGGGGAGCTGTTTTTT
TRBV2	many	NA	TRBJ1-1	CASSRQTTNTEAFF	TGTGCCAGCAGTAGACAGACTACCAACACTGAAGCTTTCTTT
TRBV28	many	TRBD2	TRBJ2-5	CASSQRTSGAQETQYF	TGTGCCAGCAGTCAACGGACTAGCGGAGCCCAAGAGACCCAGTACTTC
TRBV7-8	few	NA	TRBJ2-7	CASSLALVTGSRYEQYF	TGTGCCAGCAGCTTAGCCCTTGTAACCGGGAGTCGATACGAGCAGTACTTC
TRBV5-1	NA	NA	TRBJ2-5	CASSLGRFGDSRETQYF	TGCGCCAGCAGCTTGGGTAGGTTCGGCGACTCGAGAGAGACCCAGTACTTC
TRBV20-1	NA	NA	TRBJ2-6	CSARDERSSGANVLTF	TGCAGTGCTAGAGATGAAAGATCCTCTGGGGCCAACGTCCTGACTTTC
TRBV7-6	NA	TRBD2	TRBJ2-6	CASSPTGLAGGPAGANVLTF	TGTGCCAGCAGCCCAACGGGACTAGCGGGAGGGCCGGCTGGGGCCAACGTCCTGACTTTC
TRBV29-1	NA	NA	TRBJ1-2	CSVGHRTDRYGYTF	TGCAGCGTCGGACACAGGACAGACCGCTATGGCTACACCTTC
TRBV28	many	TRBD1	TRBJ2-5	CASTFGTGGGETQYF	TGTGCCAGCACCTTCGGGACAGGGGGCGGAGAGACCCAGTACTTC
TRBV3-1	NA	NA	TRBJ2-5	CASSQDGRLEETQYF	TGTGCCAGCAGCCAAGACGGCAGGCTAGAAGAGACCCAGTACTTC
TRBV15	few	TRBD2	TRBJ2-5	CATSSPTSGGETQYF	TGTGCCACCAGCAGTCCGACTAGCGGGGGGGAGACCCAGTACTTC
TRBV27	few	NA	TRBJ2-1	CASTQGGNEQFF	TGTGCCAGCACACAGGGAGGCAATGAGCAGTTCTTC
TRBV20-1	few	NA	TRBJ1-5	CSASSGYSNQPQHF	TGCAGTGCTAGCTCAGGGTATAGCAATCAGCCCCAGCATTTT
TRBV29-1	many	NA	TRBJ1-2	CSVEDTASYGYTF	TGCAGCGTTGAAGACACCGCCAGCTATGGCTACACCTTC
TRBV6-7	few	TRBD1	TRBJ2-7	CASSYSPGQGYEQYF	TGTGCCAGCAGTTACAGTCCGGGACAGGGGTACGAGCAGTACTTC
TRBV3-1	many	NA	TRBJ2-7	CASSQGLRGPLQEQYF	TGTGCCAGCAGCCAAGGCCTCAGGGGTCCCCTTCAAGAGCAGTACTTC
TRBV7-9	NA	TRBD2	TRBJ2-3	CASSGGGAGDTQYF	TGTGCCAGCAGCGGCGGGGGGGCTGGAGATACGCAGTATTTT
TRBV25-1	many	TRBD1	TRBJ2-2	CASSDRGIAGELFF	TGTGCCAGCAGTGACAGGGGGATCGCCGGGGAGCTGTTTTTT